This T cell receptor beta chain was recorded in a study of OX40 agonist ivuxolimab in advanced cancers. General study results and limits: Expanded clones belonging to CD8+ T cells outnumbered, on average, those of CD4+.

On this clone: Its antigen is unidentified.

Assay: immunoSEQ multiplex PCR; the TCRdb copy retains only in-frame clones and omits some. The sample carries approximately 89,000 clones, around nine tenths recorded once. The CDR3 sequence is 18 residues long. Germline V gives CDR1 SQVTM, CDR2 ANQGSEA. V lost 2 bases and J 1 base, leaving 23 bases between the germline ends. The receptor was isolated from an adult with an advanced solid tumor such as melanoma, head and neck, liver or kidney cancer. This specimen consisted of CD4+ or CD8+ T cells sorted from blood, obtained in a trial of the OX40 agonist ivuxolimab. The chain recombines TRBV29-1 with TRBJ1-1; tentative D call: TRBD1 (6 bases). The DNA for the CDR3 is TGCAGCGTTGAACCCCCATGGGATTCGGCAGGGGCGAACACTGAAGCTTTCTTT. This gives the protein CSVEPPWDSAGANTEAFF.